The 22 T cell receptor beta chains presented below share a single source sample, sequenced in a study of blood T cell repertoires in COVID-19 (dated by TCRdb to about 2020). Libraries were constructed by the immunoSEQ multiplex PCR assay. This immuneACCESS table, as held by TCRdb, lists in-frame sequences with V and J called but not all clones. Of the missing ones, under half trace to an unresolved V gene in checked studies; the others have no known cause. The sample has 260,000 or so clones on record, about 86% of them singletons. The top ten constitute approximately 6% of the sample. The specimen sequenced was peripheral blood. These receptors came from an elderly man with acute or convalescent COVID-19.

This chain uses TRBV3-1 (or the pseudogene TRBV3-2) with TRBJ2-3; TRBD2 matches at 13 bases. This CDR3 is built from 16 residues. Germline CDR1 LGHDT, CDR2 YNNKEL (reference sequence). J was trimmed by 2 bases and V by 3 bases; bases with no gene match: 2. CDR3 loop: CASSHTSGGATDTQYF. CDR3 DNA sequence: TGTGCCAGCAGCCATACTAGCGGGGGGGCCACAGATACGCAGTATTTT.

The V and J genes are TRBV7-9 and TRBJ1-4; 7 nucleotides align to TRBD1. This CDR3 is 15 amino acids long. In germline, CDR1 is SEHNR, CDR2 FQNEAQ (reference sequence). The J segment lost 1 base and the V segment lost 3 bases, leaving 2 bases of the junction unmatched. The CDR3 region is CASSFQGETNEKLFF. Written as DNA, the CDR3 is TGTGCCAGCAGCTTTCAGGGGGAAACTAATGAAAAACTGTTTTTT.

The CDR3 coding sequence is TGTGCCAGCAGTGAGTTGAGCTCCTATAATTCACCCCTCCACTTT. It translates to CASSELSSYNSPLHF. The V gene is TRBV7-8, the J gene TRBJ1-6; D not certain. The CDR3 covers 15 residues. CDR1 is SGHVS, CDR2 FQNEAQ, per germline. V was pared by 6 bases and J by 0 bases, with 9 bases between.

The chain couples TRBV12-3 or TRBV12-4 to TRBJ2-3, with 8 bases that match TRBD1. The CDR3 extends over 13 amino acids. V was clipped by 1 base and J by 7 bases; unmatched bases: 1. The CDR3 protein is CASSLGTGNTQYF. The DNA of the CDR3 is TGTGCCAGCAGTTTAGGGACAGGGAATACGCAGTATTTT.

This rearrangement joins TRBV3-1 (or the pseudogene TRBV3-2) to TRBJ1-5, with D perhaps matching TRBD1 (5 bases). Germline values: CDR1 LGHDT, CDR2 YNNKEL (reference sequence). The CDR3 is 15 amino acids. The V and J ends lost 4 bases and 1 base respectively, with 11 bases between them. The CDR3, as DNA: TGTGCCAGCAGCCCCGGAGCAGGGAGCAATCAGCCCCAGCATTTT. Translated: CASSPGAGSNQPQHF.

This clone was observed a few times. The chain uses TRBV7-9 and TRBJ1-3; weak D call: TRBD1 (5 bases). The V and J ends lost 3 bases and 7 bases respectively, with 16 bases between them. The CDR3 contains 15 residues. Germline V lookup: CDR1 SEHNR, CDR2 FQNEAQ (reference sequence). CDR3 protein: CASSFAGRLANTIYF. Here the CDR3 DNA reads TGTGCCAGCAGCTTTGCAGGGCGCCTGGCGAACACCATATATTTT.

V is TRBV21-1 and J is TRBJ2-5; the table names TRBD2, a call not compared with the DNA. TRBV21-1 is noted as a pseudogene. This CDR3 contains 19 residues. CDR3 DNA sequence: TGTGCCAGCAGCAAAGGGATGAGGGGGGGGCTTAGGGCGTCAGAGACCCAGTACTTC. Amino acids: CASSKGMRGGLRASETQYF.

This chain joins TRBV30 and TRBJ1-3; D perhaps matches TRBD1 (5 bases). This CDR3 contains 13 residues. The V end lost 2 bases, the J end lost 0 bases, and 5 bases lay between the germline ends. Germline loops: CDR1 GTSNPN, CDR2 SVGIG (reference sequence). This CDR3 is CAWSTGSGNTIYF. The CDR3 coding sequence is TGTGCCTGGAGTACAGGCTCTGGAAACACCATATATTTT.

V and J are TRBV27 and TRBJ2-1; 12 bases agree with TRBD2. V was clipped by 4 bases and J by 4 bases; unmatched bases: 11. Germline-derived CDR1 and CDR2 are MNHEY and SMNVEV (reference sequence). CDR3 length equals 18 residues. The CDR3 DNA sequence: TGTGCCAGCAGTTCCTCCCCCTCTAGCGGGAGGGCTTACAATGAGCAGTTCTTC. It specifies CASSSSPSSGRAYNEQFF.

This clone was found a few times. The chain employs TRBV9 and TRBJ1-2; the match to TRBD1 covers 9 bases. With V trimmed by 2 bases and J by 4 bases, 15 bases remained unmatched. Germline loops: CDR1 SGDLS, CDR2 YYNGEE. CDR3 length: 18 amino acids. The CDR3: CASSVGPGTGNPVYGYTF. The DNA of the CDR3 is TGTGCCAGCAGCGTGGGCCCGGGGACAGGGAACCCCGTCTATGGCTACACCTTC.

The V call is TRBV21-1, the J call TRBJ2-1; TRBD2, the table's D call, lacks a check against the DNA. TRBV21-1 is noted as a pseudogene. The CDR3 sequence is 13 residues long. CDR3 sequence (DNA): TGTGCCAGCAGACCGAACTCGATCGATGAGCAGTTCTTC. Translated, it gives CASRPNSIDEQFF.

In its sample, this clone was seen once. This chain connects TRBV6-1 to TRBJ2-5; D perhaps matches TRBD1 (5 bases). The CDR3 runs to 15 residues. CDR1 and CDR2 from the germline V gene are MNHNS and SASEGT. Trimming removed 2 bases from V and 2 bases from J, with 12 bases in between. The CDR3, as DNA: TGTGCCAGCAGTGAAATGAGGCGACAGCAAGAGACCCAGTACTTC. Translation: CASSEMRRQQETQYF.

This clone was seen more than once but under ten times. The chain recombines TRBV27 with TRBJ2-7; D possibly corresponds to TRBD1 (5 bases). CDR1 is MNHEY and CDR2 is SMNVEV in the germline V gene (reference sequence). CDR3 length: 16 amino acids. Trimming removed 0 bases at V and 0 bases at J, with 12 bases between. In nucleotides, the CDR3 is TGTGCCAGCAGTTTATCAATGACAGAAGTCTCCTACGAGCAGTACTTC. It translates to CASSLSMTEVSYEQYF.

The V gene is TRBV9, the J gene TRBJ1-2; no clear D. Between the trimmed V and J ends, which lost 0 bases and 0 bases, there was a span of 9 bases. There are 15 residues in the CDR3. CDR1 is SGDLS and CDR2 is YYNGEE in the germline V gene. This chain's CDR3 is CASSVGTDPNYGYTF. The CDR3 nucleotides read TGTGCCAGCAGCGTAGGCACAGACCCTAACTATGGCTACACCTTC.

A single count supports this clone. The CDR3 DNA reads TGTGCCAGCAGTTTAGGAACAGGGGATTTTTACAATGAGCAGTTCTTC. Translating it yields CASSLGTGDFYNEQFF. V usage is TRBV27 and J usage is TRBJ2-1; 7 bases agree with TRBD1. J gave up 4 bases and V 2 bases, and 8 bases lay outside the gene matches. Germline CDR1 reads MNHEY; CDR2 reads SMNVEV (reference sequence). CDR3 length: 16 residues.

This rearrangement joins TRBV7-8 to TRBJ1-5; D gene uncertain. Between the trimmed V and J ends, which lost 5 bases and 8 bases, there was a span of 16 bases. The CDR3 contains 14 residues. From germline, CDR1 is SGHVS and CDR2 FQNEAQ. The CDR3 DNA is TGTGCCAGCAGCCCTATACCCCGATCGGAGCCCCAGCATTTT. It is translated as CASSPIPRSEPQHF.

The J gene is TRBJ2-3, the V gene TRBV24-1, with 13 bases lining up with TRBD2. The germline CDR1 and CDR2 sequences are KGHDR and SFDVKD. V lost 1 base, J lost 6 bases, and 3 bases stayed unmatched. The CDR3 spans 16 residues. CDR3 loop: CATSDFGLAGEDTQYF. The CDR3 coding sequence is TGTGCCACCAGTGATTTCGGACTAGCGGGGGAGGATACGCAGTATTTT.

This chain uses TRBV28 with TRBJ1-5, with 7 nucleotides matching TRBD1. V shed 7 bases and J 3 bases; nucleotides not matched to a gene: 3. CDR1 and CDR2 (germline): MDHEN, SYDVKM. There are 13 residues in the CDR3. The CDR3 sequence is CASKQGINQPQHF. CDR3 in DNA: TGTGCCAGCAAACAGGGGATCAATCAGCCCCAGCATTTT.

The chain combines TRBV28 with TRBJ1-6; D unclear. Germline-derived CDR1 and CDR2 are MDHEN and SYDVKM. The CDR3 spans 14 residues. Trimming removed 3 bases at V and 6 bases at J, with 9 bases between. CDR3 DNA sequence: TGTGCCAGCAGTTTCCCGACGGGTAATTCACCCCTCCACTTT. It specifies CASSFPTGNSPLHF.

In nucleotides, the CDR3 is TGTGCCAGCTCACTCTCGCGAGCCGACGAGCAGTACTTC. This codes for CASSLSRADEQYF. This rearrangement joins TRBV18 to TRBJ2-7; D is undetermined. The germline V and J ends were trimmed by 4 bases and 5 bases, with 12 bases remaining between them. There are 13 residues in the CDR3. The germline CDR1 and CDR2 sequences are KGHSH and LQKENI.

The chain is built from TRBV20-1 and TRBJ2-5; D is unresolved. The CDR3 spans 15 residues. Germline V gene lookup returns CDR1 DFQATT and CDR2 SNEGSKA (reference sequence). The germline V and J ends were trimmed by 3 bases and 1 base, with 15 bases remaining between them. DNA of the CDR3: TGCAGTGCTAGTTTAATGCAACCAGGCCAAGAGACCCAGTACTTC. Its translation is CSASLMQPGQETQYF.

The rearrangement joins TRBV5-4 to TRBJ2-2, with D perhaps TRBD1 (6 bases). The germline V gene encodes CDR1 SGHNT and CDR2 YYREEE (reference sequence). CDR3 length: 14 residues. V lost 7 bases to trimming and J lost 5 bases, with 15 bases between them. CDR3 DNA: TGTGCCAGCTCCCCTCAAAGGGGGACCGGGGAGCTGTTTTTT. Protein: CASSPQRGTGELFF.